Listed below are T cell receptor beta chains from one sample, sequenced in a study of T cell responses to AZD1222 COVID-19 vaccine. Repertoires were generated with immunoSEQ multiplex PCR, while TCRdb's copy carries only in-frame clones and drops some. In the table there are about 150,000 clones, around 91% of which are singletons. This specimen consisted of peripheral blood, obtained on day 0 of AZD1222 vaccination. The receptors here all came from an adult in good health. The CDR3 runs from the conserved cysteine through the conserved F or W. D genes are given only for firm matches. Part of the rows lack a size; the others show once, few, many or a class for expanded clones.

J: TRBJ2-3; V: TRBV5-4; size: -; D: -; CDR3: CASSLETDTQYF; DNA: TGTGCCAGCAGCTTGGAGACAGATACGCAGTATTTT
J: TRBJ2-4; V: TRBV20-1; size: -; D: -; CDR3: CSASLPGDIQYF; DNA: TGCAGTGCTAGTCTTCCGGGGGACATTCAGTACTTC
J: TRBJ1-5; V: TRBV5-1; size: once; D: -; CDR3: CASSEQGGNSNQPQHF; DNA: TGCGCCAGCAGCGAACAGGGCGGGAATAGCAATCAGCCCCAGCATTTT
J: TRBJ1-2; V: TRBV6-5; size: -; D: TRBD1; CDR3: CASSSTSGTDFYGYTF; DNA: TGTGCCAGCAGTTCCACCTCCGGGACAGACTTCTATGGCTACACCTTC
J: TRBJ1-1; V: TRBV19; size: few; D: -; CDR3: CASSIVGITEAFF; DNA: TGTGCCAGTAGTATTGTGGGGATAACTGAAGCTTTCTTT
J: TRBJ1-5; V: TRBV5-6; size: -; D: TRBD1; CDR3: CASSVGQGVRGNQPQHF; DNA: TGTGCCAGCAGCGTGGGACAGGGGGTTAGGGGCAATCAGCCCCAGCATTTT
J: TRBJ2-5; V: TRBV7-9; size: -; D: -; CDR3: CASSLFGQGQETQYF; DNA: TGTGCCAGCAGCTTATTCGGCCAGGGACAAGAGACCCAGTACTTC
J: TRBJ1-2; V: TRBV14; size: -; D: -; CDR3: CASSFTREYGYTF; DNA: TGTGCCAGCAGCTTTACCCGGGAGTATGGCTACACCTTC
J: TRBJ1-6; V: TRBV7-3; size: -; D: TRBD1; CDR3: CASSLISQGNSPLHF; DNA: TGTGCCAGCAGCTTAATATCACAGGGGAACTCACCCCTCCACTTT
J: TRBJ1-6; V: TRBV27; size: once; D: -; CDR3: CASSLTYNSPLHF; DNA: TGTGCCAGCAGTTTAACCTATAATTCACCCCTCCACTTT
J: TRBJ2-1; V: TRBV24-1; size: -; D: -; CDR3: CATSDWQGEQFF; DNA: TGTGCCACCAGTGATTGGCAGGGGGAGCAGTTCTTC
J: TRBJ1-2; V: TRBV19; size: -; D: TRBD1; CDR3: CASSTIRGQGHYGYTF; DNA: TGTGCCAGTAGTACCATAAGGGGACAGGGACACTATGGCTACACCTTC
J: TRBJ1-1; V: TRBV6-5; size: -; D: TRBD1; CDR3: CASRLGQGVNTEAFF; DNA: TGTGCCAGCAGACTCGGACAGGGGGTTAACACTGAAGCTTTCTTT
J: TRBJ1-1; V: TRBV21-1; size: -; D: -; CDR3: CASSKAFLKHRAYAVVWNTEAFF; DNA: TGTGCCAGCAGCAAAGCCTTTTTAAAGCACAGGGCGTATGCCGTCGTATGGAACACTGAAGCTTTCTTT
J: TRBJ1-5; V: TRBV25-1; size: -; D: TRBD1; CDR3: CASSSITGVSGDQPQHF; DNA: TGTGCCAGCAGTTCGATTACAGGGGTCTCGGGGGATCAGCCCCAGCATTTT
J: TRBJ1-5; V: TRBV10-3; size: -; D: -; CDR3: CAAAGVSNQPQHF; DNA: TGTGCCGCTGCAGGAGTTAGCAATCAGCCCCAGCATTTT
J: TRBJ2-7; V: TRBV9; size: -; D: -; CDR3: CASSVGVGMEYYEQYF; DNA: TGTGCCAGCAGCGTAGGGGTCGGGATGGAGTACTACGAGCAGTACTTC
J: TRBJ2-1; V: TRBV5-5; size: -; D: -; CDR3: CASSPRGGTNEQFF; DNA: TGTGCCAGCAGCCCACGTGGGGGCACGAATGAGCAGTTCTTC
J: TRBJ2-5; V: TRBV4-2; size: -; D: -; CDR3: CASSQMGHQETQYF; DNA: TGTGCCAGCAGCCAAATGGGACACCAAGAGACCCAGTACTTC
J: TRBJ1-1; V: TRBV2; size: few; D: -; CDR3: CASSLKLTEAFF; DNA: TGTGCCAGCAGTCTAAAATTAACTGAAGCTTTCTTT
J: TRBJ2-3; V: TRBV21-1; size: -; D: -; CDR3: CASSTNLESTDTQYF; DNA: TGTGCCAGCAGCACTAACTTAGAATCCACAGATACGCAGTATTTT
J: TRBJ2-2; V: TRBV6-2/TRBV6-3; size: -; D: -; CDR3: CASSYSEETYTGELFF; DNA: TGTGCCAGCAGTTACTCGGAGGAGACCTACACCGGGGAGCTGTTTTTT
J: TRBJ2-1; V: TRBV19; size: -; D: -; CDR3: CASSVLNEQFF; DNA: TGTGCCAGTAGCGTTTTGAATGAGCAGTTCTTC
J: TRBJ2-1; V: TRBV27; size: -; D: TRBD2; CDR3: CASGLALGYNEQFF; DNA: TGTGCCAGCGGACTAGCGTTGGGATACAATGAGCAGTTCTTC
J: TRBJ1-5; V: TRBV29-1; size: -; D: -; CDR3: CSVEEGDSNQPQHF; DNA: TGCAGCGTTGAAGAAGGGGATAGCAATCAGCCCCAGCATTTT
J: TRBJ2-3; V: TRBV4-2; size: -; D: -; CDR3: CASSQEGGIGTDTQYF; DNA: TGTGCCAGCAGCCAAGAGGGGGGAATCGGCACAGATACGCAGTATTTT
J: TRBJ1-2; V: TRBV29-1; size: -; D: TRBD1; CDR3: CSVESQGAKSGYTF; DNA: TGCAGCGTTGAATCCCAGGGGGCGAAGTCGGGCTACACCTTC
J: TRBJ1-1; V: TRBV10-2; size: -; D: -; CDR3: CASRMTGMNTEAFF; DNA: TGCGCCAGCAGGATGACGGGAATGAACACTGAAGCTTTCTTT
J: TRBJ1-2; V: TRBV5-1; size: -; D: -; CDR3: CASSPDIAFYGYTF; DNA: TGCGCCAGCAGCCCAGACATAGCCTTCTATGGCTACACCTTC
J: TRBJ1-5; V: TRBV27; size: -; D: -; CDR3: CASSFKGFQPQHF; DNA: TGTGCCAGCAGTTTCAAGGGATTCCAGCCCCAGCATTTT
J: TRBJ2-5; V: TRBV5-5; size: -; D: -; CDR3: CASSFDFRTQYF; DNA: TGTGCCAGCAGCTTCGACTTCAGGACCCAGTACTTC
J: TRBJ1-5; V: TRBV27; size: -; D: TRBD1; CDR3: CASKQDRAINQPQHF; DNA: TGTGCCAGCAAACAGGACAGGGCGATCAATCAGCCCCAGCATTTT
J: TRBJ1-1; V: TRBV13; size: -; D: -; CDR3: CASSLMAGLGSTTEAFF; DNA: TGTGCCAGCAGCTTAATGGCAGGGTTGGGATCAACGACTGAAGCTTTCTTT
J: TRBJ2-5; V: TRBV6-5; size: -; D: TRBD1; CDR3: CASTPTGTWTETQYF; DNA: TGTGCCAGCACCCCGACAGGGACGTGGACAGAGACCCAGTACTTC
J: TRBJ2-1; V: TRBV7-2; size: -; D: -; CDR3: CASSLTRAVSYNEQFF; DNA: TGTGCCAGCAGCTTAACCAGGGCCGTTTCCTACAATGAGCAGTTCTTC
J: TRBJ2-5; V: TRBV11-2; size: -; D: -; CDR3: CASSLAWKETQYF; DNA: TGTGCCAGCAGCTTAGCCTGGAAAGAGACCCAGTACTTC
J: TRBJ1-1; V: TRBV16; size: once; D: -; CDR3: CASSQSPMEHEAFF; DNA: TGTGCCAGCAGCCAATCCCCAATGGAACATGAAGCTTTCTTT
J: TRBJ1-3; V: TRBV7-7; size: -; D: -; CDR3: CASSPWTADSGNTIYF; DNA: TGTGCTAGCAGCCCATGGACTGCGGACTCTGGAAACACCATATATTTT
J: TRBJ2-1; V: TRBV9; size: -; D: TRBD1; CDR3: CASSAGQGAYNEQFF; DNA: TGTGCCAGCAGCGCGGGACAGGGGGCTTACAATGAGCAGTTCTTC
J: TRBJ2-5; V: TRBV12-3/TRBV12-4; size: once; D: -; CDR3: CASSLPNGAQYF; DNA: TGTGCCAGCAGTTTACCTAACGGGGCCCAGTACTTC
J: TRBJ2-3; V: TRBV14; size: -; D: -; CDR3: CASSQDQGRTDTQYF; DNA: TGTGCCAGCAGCCAAGATCAGGGGAGGACAGATACGCAGTATTTT
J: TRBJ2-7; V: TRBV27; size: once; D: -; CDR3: CASSFLFPAGHSYEQYF; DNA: TGTGCCAGCAGTTTCTTATTTCCGGCAGGTCACTCCTACGAGCAGTACTTC
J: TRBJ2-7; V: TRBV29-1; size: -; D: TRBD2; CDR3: CSVEDGGFEQYF; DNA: TGCAGCGTTGAAGACGGGGGGTTCGAGCAGTACTTC
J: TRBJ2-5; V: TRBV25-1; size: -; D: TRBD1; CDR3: CASSVSRGRLETQYF; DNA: TGTGCCAGCAGTGTGAGCAGGGGGCGTCTGGAGACCCAGTACTTC
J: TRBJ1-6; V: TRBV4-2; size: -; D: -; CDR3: CASSSRKGGNSPLHF; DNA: TGTGCCAGCAGCTCCCGAAAAGGTGGAAATTCACCCCTCCACTTT
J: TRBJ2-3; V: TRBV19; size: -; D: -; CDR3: CASSISWTTRTDTQYF; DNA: TGTGCCAGTAGTATATCCTGGACTACCAGGACAGATACGCAGTATTTT
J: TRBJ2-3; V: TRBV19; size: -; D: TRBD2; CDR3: CASSIQGTSIWDTQYF; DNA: TGTGCCAGTAGTATACAAGGGACTAGCATCTGGGATACGCAGTATTTT
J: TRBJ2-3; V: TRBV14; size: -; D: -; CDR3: CASSQLDTDTQYF; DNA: TGTGCCAGCAGCCAATTGGACACAGATACGCAGTATTTT
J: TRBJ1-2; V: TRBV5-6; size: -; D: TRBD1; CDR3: CASSNDRGRFAYGYTF; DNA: TGTGCCAGCAGCAATGACAGGGGCCGCTTCGCCTATGGCTACACCTTC
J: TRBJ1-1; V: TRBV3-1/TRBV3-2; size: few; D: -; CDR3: CASSFTENTEAFF; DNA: TGTGCCAGCAGTTTTACAGAGAACACTGAAGCTTTCTTT
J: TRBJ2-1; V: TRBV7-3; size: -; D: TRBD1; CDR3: CASSFLGQGINEQFF; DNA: TGTGCCAGCAGCTTTTTGGGACAGGGAATAAATGAGCAGTTCTTC
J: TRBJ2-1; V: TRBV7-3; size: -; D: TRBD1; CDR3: CASSLDVGQGFNEQFF; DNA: TGTGCCAGCAGCTTAGATGTTGGACAGGGATTCAATGAGCAGTTCTTC
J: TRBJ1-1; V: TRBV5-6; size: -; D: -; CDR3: CASSLARETNVNTEAFF; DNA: TGTGCCAGCAGCTTGGCCAGGGAGACAAACGTGAACACTGAAGCTTTCTTT